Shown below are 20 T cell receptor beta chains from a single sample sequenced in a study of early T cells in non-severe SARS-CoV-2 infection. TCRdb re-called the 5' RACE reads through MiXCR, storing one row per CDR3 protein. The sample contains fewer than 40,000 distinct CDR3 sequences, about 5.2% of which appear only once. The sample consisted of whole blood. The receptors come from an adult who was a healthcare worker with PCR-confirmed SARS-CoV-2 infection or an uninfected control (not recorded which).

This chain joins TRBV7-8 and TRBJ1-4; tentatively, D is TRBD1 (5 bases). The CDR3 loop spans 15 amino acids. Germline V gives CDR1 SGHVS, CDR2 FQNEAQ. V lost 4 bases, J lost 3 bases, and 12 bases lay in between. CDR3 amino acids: CASSSQEGPNEKLFF. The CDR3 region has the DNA TGTGCCAGCAGCTCCCAGGAGGGGCCTAATGAAAAACTGTTTTTT.

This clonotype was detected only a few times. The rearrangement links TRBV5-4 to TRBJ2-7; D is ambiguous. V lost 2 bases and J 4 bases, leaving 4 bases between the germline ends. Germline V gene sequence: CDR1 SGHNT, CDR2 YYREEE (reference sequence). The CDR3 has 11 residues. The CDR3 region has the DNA TGTGCCAGCAGCTTTCGTTACGAGCAGTACTTC. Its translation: CASSFRYEQYF.

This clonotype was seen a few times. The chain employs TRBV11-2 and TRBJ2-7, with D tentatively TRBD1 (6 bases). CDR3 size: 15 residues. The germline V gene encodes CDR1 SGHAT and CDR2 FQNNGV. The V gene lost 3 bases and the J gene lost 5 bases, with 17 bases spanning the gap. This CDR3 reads CASSFNPQGANEQYF. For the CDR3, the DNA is TGTGCCAGCAGCTTTAACCCACAGGGTGCCAACGAGCAGTACTTC. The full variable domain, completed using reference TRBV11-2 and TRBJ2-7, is EAGVAQSPRYKIIEKRQSVAFWCNPISGHATLYWYQQILGQGPKLLIQFQNNGVVDDSQLPKDRFSAERLKGVDSTLKIQPAKLEDSAVYLCASSFNPQGANEQYFGPGTRLTVT.

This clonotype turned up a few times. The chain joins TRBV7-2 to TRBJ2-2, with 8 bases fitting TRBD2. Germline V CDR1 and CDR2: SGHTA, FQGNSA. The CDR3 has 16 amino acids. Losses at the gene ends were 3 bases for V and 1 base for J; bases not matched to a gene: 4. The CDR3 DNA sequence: TGTGCCAGCAGCTTTTTAGCGGGGCTGAACACCGGGGAGCTGTTTTTT. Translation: CASSFLAGLNTGELFF. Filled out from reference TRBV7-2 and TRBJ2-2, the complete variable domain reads GAGVSQSPSNKVTEKGKDVELRCDPISGHTALYWYRQSLGQGLEFLIYFQGNSAPDKSGLPSDRFSAERTGGSVSTLTIQRTQQEDSAVYLCASSFLAGLNTGELFFGEGSRLTVL.

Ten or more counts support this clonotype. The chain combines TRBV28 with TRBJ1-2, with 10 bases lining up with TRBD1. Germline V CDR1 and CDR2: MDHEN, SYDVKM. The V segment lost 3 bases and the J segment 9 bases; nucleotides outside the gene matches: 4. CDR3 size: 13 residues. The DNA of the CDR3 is TGTGCCAGCAGTTTGGGACAGGGGACGAGCTACACCTTC. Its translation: CASSLGQGTSYTF.

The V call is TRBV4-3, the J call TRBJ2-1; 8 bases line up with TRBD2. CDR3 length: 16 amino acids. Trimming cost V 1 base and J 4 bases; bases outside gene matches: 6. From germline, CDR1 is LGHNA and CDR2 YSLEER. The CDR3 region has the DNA TGCGCCAGCAGCCAAGTCCGCGGGAGGATGTACAATGAGCAGTTCTTC. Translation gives CASSQVRGRMYNEQFF.

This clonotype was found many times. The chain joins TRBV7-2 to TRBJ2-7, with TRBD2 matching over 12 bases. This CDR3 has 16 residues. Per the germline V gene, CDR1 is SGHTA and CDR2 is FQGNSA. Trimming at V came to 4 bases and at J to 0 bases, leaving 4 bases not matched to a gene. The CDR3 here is CASSSRTSGNSYEQYF. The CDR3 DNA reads TGTGCCAGCAGCTCGCGGACTAGCGGGAACTCCTACGAGCAGTACTTC. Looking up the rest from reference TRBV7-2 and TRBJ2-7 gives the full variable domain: GAGVSQSPSNKVTEKGKDVELRCDPISGHTALYWYRQSLGQGLEFLIYFQGNSAPDKSGLPSDRFSAERTGGSVSTLTIQRTQQEDSAVYLCASSSRTSGNSYEQYFGPGTRLTVT.

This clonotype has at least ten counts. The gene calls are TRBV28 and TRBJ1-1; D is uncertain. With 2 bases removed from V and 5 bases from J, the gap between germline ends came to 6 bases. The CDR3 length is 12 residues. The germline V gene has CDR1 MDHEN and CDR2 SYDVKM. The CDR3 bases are TGTGCCAGCAGTTTACAGTCGACTGAAGCTTTCTTT. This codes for CASSLQSTEAFF.

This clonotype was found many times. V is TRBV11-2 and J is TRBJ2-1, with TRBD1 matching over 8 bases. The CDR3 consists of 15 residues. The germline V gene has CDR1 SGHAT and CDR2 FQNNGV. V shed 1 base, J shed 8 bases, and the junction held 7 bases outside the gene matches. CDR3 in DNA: TGTGCCAGCAGCTTAGTAGACAGGGGTAGGGATGAGCAGTTCTTC. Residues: CASSLVDRGRDEQFF.

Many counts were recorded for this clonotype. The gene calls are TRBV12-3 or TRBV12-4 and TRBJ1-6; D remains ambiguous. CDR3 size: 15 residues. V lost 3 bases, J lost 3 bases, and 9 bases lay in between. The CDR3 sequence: CASSLNRIYNSPLHF. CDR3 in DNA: TGTGCCAGCAGTTTGAACAGAATCTATAATTCACCCCTCCACTTT.

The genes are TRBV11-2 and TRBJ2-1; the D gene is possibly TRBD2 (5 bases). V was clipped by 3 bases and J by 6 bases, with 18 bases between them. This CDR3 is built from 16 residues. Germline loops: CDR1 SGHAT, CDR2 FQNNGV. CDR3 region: CASSFSGMGGPNEQFF. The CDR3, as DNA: TGTGCCAGCAGCTTCTCTGGGATGGGCGGGCCCAATGAGCAGTTCTTC.

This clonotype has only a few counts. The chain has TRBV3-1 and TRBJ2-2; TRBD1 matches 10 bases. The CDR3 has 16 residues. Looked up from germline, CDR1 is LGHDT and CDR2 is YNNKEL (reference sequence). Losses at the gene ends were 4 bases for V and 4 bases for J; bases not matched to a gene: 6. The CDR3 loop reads CASSLRQGAITGELFF. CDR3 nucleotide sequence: TGTGCCAGCAGCCTCCGACAGGGGGCTATCACCGGGGAGCTGTTTTTT.

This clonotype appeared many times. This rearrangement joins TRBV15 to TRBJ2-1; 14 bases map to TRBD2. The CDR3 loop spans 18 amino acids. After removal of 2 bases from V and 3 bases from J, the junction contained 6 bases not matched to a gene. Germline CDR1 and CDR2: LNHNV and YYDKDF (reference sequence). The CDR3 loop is CATSRYGLAGGYYNEQFF. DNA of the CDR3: TGTGCCACCAGCAGATACGGACTAGCGGGAGGTTACTACAATGAGCAGTTCTTC.

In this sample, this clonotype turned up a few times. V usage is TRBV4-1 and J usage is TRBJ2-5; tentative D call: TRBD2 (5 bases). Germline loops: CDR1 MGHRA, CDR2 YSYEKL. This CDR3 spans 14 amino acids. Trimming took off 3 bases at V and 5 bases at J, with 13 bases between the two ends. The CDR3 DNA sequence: TGCGCCAGCAGCCAGTTCGAGGGTTTCGAGACCCAGTACTTC. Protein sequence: CASSQFEGFETQYF.

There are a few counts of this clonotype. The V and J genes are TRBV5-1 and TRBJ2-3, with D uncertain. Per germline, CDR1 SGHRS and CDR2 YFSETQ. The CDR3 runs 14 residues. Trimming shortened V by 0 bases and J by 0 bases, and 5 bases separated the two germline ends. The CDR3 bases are TGCGCCAGCAGCTTGGATACTAGCACAGATACGCAGTATTTT. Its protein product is CASSLDTSTDTQYF.

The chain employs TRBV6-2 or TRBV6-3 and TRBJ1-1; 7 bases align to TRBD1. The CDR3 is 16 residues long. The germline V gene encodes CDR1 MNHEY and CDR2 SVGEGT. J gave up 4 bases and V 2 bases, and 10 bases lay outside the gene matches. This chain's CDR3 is CASSYPTTGRITEAFF. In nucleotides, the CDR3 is TGTGCCAGCAGTTACCCGACGACAGGGAGGATCACTGAAGCTTTCTTT.

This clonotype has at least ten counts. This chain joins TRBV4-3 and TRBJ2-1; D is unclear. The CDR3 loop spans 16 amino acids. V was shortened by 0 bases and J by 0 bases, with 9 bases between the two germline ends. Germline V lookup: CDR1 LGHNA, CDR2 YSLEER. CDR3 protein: CASSQDVRSSYNEQFF. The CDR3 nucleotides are TGCGCCAGCAGCCAAGATGTGCGCAGCTCCTACAATGAGCAGTTCTTC.

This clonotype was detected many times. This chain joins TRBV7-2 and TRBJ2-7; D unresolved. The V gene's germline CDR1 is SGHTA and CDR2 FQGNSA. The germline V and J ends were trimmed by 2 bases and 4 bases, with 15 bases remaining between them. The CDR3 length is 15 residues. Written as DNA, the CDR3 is TGTGCCAGCAGCTTAACATACCAGTCCAGTTACGAGCAGTACTTC. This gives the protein CASSLTYQSSYEQYF.

The CDR3 nucleotides are TGTGCCAGCAGCCCACTACCGGCAGGGCGTGAAGGCTACACCTTC. Amino acids: CASSPLPAGREGYTF. The V call is TRBV5-5, the J call TRBJ1-2; perhaps TRBD1 as D (5 bases). V lost 4 bases and J 8 bases, leaving 21 bases between the germline ends. CDR3 length: 15 residues. Germline loops: CDR1 SGHKS, CDR2 YYEKEE (reference sequence). The full variable domain, its missing parts supplied by reference TRBV5-5 and TRBJ1-2, is DAGVTQSPTHLIKTRGQQVTLRCSPISGHKSVSWYQQVLGQGPQFIFQYYEKEERGRGNFPDRFSARQFPNYSSELNVNALLLGDSALYLCASSPLPAGREGYTFGSGTRLTVV.

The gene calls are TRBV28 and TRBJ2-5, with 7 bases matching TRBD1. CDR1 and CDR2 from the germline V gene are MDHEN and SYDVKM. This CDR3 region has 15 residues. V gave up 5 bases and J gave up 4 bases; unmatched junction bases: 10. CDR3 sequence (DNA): TGTGCCAGCAGTCCCGAGACTACAGGGGTAGAGACCCAGTACTTC. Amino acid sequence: CASSPETTGVETQYF.